Presented here are 32 T cell receptor beta chains from one specimen sequenced in a study of shared clonotypes between healthy human individuals. The data were produced by immunoSEQ multiplex PCR, yet TCRdb's version contains in-frame clones alone and is incomplete. The data show about 2 million clones, with approximately 94% seen just once and 1% to 1.5% held by the top ten. The naive CD8 population came from CD45RO-negative cells selected for CCR7, without terminally differentiated effector memory CD45RA+ cells. Sequencing used naive CD8+ T cells sorted from blood. Every receptor here comes from a man in his late teens or twenties in good health.

With respect to this clone: The junction and the germline gene differ at one end; a read error may be behind it. The chain has TRBV6-5 and TRBJ2-2; D is possibly TRBD2 (6 bases). Germline values: CDR1 MNHEY, CDR2 SVGAGI. This CDR3 spans 14 amino acids. The CDR3: CSSGVAVNTGELFF. CDR3 in DNA: TGCTCCTCCGGGGTAGCGGTGAACACCGGGGAGCTGTTTTTT.

The CDR3 DNA reads as TGTGCCAGCAGCAAGACAGGGGGGGATCAGCCCCAGCATTTT. Protein: CASSKTGGDQPQHF. The chain combines TRBV7-2 with TRBJ1-5; TRBD1 agrees at 9 bases. Germline V gene data show CDR1 as SGHTA and CDR2 as FQGNSA. The length of the CDR3 is 14 residues. The V segment lost 5 bases and the J segment 5 bases; nucleotides outside the gene matches: 4.

This chain connects TRBV4-1 to TRBJ1-1, with D tentatively TRBD1 (6 bases). CDR3 length: 15 amino acids. V was cut by 6 bases and J by 0 bases, with 14 bases left in between. Germline loops: CDR1 MGHRA, CDR2 YSYEKL. The CDR3 nucleotides read TGCGCCAGCAGACGGACAGTTGGGCTGAACACTGAAGCTTTCTTT. This codes for CASRRTVGLNTEAFF.

The rearrangement uses TRBV9 and TRBJ2-5, with D possibly being TRBD1 or TRBD2 (5 bases each). The V end was cut by 0 bases, the J end by 1 base, with 10 bases between. Germline assignment: CDR1 SGDLS and CDR2 YYNGEE. The CDR3 is made up of 15 amino acids. CDR3 coding DNA: TGTGCCAGCAGCGTAGTCTCAGGGAGCCAAGAGACCCAGTACTTC. It translates to CASSVVSGSQETQYF.

This chain links TRBV6-5 with TRBJ2-7; TRBD1 aligns across 11 bases. CDR1 MNHEY and CDR2 SVGAGI come from the germline V gene. This CDR3 is 13 amino acids long. The trim removed 4 bases at V and 6 bases at J, leaving 2 bases unmatched. Here the CDR3 reads CASSWTGGVEQYF. CDR3 in DNA: TGTGCCAGCAGTTGGACAGGGGGCGTCGAGCAGTACTTC.

This clone showed up just a few times. This same CDR3 is encoded by further DNA sequences in the sample. CDR3 nucleotide sequence: TGTGCCAGCAGCAACACAGATACGCAGTATTTT. Translated, it gives CASSNTDTQYF. The chain is built from TRBV27 and TRBJ2-3; D not resolved. The CDR3 extends over 11 amino acids. V lost 6 bases and J lost 2, with 3 bases in between. Germline V lookup: CDR1 MNHEY, CDR2 SMNVEV (reference sequence).

The chain combines TRBV10-1 with TRBJ2-7; perhaps D is TRBD1 or TRBD2 (5 bases each). This CDR3 is built from 14 residues. The germline V gene encodes CDR1 WNHNN and CDR2 SYGVQD (reference sequence). V lost 3 bases and J lost 5, with 14 bases in between. CDR3 in amino acids: CASSDDRDLHEQYF. The CDR3 DNA follows: TGCGCCAGCAGTGACGACCGGGACCTCCACGAGCAGTACTTC.

The CDR3 DNA reads TGCAGCGTCGTCTTACAGGGGGCTAGGAACATTCAGTACTTC. Its translation: CSVVLQGARNIQYF. V and J are TRBV29-1 and TRBJ2-4, with 9 bases identical to TRBD1. J was trimmed by 7 bases and V by 6 bases; bases with no gene match: 10. Germline-derived CDR1 and CDR2 are SQVTM and ANQGSEA. This CDR3 is 14 amino acids long.

This sequence joins TRBV5-1 and TRBJ2-2, with D perhaps matching TRBD1 (6 bases). Germline CDR1 SGHRS, CDR2 YFSETQ. This CDR3 contains 15 residues. The ends were cut back, 0 bases at V and 1 base at J, with 7 bases in the middle. CDR3 bases: TGCGCCAGCAGCTTGGCGGGACAGAACACCGGGGAGCTGTTTTTT. Protein sequence: CASSLAGQNTGELFF.

This chain connects TRBV7-9 to TRBJ2-2; maybe TRBD1 (6 bases). Germline CDR1 and CDR2: SEHNR and FQNEAQ (reference sequence). The V gene lost 4 bases and the J gene lost 1 base, with 10 bases spanning the gap. The CDR3 runs 15 residues. CDR3 DNA: TGTGCCAGCAGCTCCGGGACACAGAACACCGGGGAGCTGTTTTTT. Residues: CASSSGTQNTGELFF.

J is TRBJ1-1 and V is TRBV11-2; TRBD1 might be the D (5 bases). The CDR3 length is 15 residues. V was shortened by 5 bases and J by 11 bases, with 24 bases between the two germline ends. Germline V gives CDR1 SGHAT, CDR2 FQNNGV. CDR3 in amino acids: CASSLPPGGERGAFF. CDR3 in DNA: TGTGCCAGCAGCCTACCCCCCGGGGGAGAACGGGGTGCTTTCTTT.

This chain uses TRBV5-3 with TRBJ1-2, with 7 bases that match TRBD1. TRBV5-3 is an ORF, with its function uncertain. The CDR3 runs 14 residues. J lost 4 bases, V lost 4 bases, and 7 bases had no gene match. The CDR3, as DNA: TGTGCCAGAAGCCGCCTAGGGGGCTGCTATGGCTACACCTTC. Translating gives CARSRLGGCYGYTF.

The chain combines TRBV28 with TRBJ1-5, with D perhaps TRBD1 (5 bases). The ends were cut back, 10 bases at V and 1 base at J, with 14 bases in the middle. CDR3 length equals 14 residues. Germline CDR1 is MDHEN and CDR2 is SYDVKM. CDR3 DNA: TGTGCCACCACTCCTGGGGGAAGCAATCAGCCCCAGCATTTT. It is translated as CATTPGGSNQPQHF. The whole variable domain, filled in from reference TRBV28 and TRBJ1-5, reads DVKVTQSSRYLVKRTGEKVFLECVQDMDHENMFWYRQDPGLGLRLIYFSYDVKMKEKGDIPEGYSVSREKKERFSLILESASTNQTSMYLCATTPGGSNQPQHFGDGTRLSIL.

With regard to this clone: One end of the junction fails to match germline, which may point to a read error. The chain couples TRBV7-7 to TRBJ2-7; D is possibly TRBD2 (5 bases). This CDR3 region has 13 residues. Germline assignment: CDR1 SSHAT and CDR2 FNYEAQ (reference sequence). The DNA of the CDR3 is TGTGCTAGCAGCTTGGGAGAAACCTACGAGCAGTACTTC. It yields the protein CASSLGETYEQYF.

Concerning this clone itself: Other DNA sequences in the same sample also yield this CDR3. V gene TRBV4-1 combines with J gene TRBJ2-3; TRBD1 agrees at 7 bases. The length of the CDR3 is 14 residues. Losses at the gene ends were 6 bases for V and 0 bases for J; bases not matched to a gene: 3. In germline, CDR1 is MGHRA, CDR2 YSYEKL. The CDR3 DNA sequence: TGCGCCAGCAGTCCGACAGGGAGCACAGATACGCAGTATTTT. Residues: CASSPTGSTDTQYF.

The chain has TRBV7-8 and TRBJ2-7; D is possibly TRBD2 (5 bases). The CDR3 runs 14 residues. Trimming cost V 1 base and J 2 bases, with 9 bases left between them. From germline, CDR1 is SGHVS and CDR2 FQNEAQ. CDR3 residues: CASSLGGPTYEQYF. As DNA, the CDR3 is TGTGCCAGCAGCTTAGGCGGGCCGACCTACGAGCAGTACTTC.

In its sample, this clone was seen a few times. The identical CDR3 is also encoded by other nucleotide sequences in the sample. This CDR3 is CASSLVDTQYF. CDR3 DNA sequence: TGCGCCAGCAGCTTGGTGGATACGCAGTATTTT. The chain joins TRBV5-1 to TRBJ2-3; D ambiguous. In germline, CDR1 is SGHRS, CDR2 YFSETQ. This CDR3 region has 11 residues. Trimming removed 0 bases at V and 6 bases at J, with 2 bases between.

The chain uses TRBV15 and TRBJ2-7; D is unresolved. The V gene's germline CDR1 is LNHNV and CDR2 YYDKDF (reference sequence). The CDR3 consists of 14 residues. V lost 1 base, J lost 1 base, and 8 bases lay in between. CDR3 region: CATSRGDGSYEQYF. The DNA of the CDR3 is TGTGCCACCAGCAGAGGGGATGGTTCCTACGAGCAGTACTTC.

The chain combines TRBV6-5 with TRBJ2-3; D is undetermined. The CDR3 length is 14 residues. Between the trimmed V and J ends, which lost 5 bases and 2 bases, there was a span of 11 bases. CDR1 and CDR2 (germline): MNHEY, SVGAGI. The CDR3 bases are TGTGCCAGCAGTAAGGGCAGGTACACAGATACGCAGTATTTT. It is translated as CASSKGRYTDTQYF.

V is TRBV9 and J is TRBJ1-3; D call uncertain. Trimming took off 3 bases at V and 7 bases at J, with 8 bases between the two ends. Per germline, CDR1 SGDLS and CDR2 YYNGEE. This CDR3 contains 12 residues. This CDR3 is CASSDEGNTIYF. The CDR3 bases are TGTGCCAGCAGCGACGAAGGGAACACCATATATTTT.

This clone has just one count. The chain links TRBV28 to TRBJ2-7; D assignment may be TRBD1 or TRBD2 (7 bases each). CDR1 and CDR2 from the germline V gene are MDHEN and SYDVKM. The CDR3 loop spans 16 amino acids. Trimming left V 6 bases short and J 0 bases short, with 18 bases between. The CDR3 DNA reads as TGTGCCAGCAGCTCCTCTCAGGGGGAGGGCTCCTACGAGCAGTACTTC. Translating gives CASSSSQGEGSYEQYF.

The gene calls are TRBV6-6 and TRBJ1-1; TRBD1 is a possible D gene (5 bases). CDR3 length: 16 amino acids. CDR1 is MNHNY, CDR2 SVGAGI, per germline (reference sequence). V was cut by 5 bases and J by 2 bases, with 18 bases left in between. CDR3 amino acids: CASSPGQSTLNTEAFF. The CDR3 bases are TGTGCCAGCAGTCCTGGACAATCGACCCTTAACACTGAAGCTTTCTTT.

The chain recombines TRBV7-9 with TRBJ2-4; weak D call: TRBD2 (5 bases). The CDR3 is 15 residues long. V dropped 0 bases and J dropped 3 bases, with 9 bases sitting between them. The germline V gene has CDR1 SEHNR and CDR2 FQNEAQ (reference sequence). The CDR3 DNA reads as TGTGCCAGCAGCTTAGCGAACGGAGGCAAAAACATTCAGTACTTC. Translating it yields CASSLANGGKNIQYF.

The chain uses TRBV9 and TRBJ2-7, with 9 bases matching TRBD2. The CDR3 totals 15 residues. CDR1 is SGDLS and CDR2 is YYNGEE in the germline V gene. The ends lost 4 bases at V and 0 bases at J; junction bases unmatched: 5. CDR3: CASSHSGGDSYEQYF. The DNA of the CDR3 is TGTGCCAGCAGCCATAGCGGGGGTGACTCCTACGAGCAGTACTTC.

Comment on this clone: Germline is not matched at one junction end, which may reflect a read error. The chain has TRBV7-7 and TRBJ2-3; D unresolved. The CDR3 totals 15 residues. CDR1 and CDR2 (germline): SSHAT, FNYEAQ (reference sequence). The CDR3 sequence is CASSLDPGSTDTQYF. As DNA, the CDR3 is TGTGCTAGCAGCTTAGACCCGGGTAGCACAGATACGCAGTATTTT.

The rearrangement joins TRBV5-6 to TRBJ2-7; 11 bases align to TRBD2. The CDR3 length is 15 residues. In germline, CDR1 is SGHDT, CDR2 YYEEEE. The V segment lost 0 bases and the J segment 5 bases; nucleotides outside the gene matches: 4. CDR3: CASSLGASGRNEQYF. CDR3 nucleotides: TGTGCCAGCAGCTTGGGGGCTAGCGGGAGGAACGAGCAGTACTTC.

V and J are TRBV19 and TRBJ2-1, with a possible D match to TRBD2 (6 bases). The CDR3 covers 16 residues. Germline assignment: CDR1 LNHDA and CDR2 SQIVND (reference sequence). The V end lost 7 bases, the J end lost 5 bases, and 21 bases lay between the germline ends. CDR3 amino acids: CASTLGVGGEDNEQFF. CDR3 in DNA: TGTGCCAGTACCCTCGGTGTCGGGGGTGAGGACAATGAGCAGTTCTTC.

The chain uses TRBV4-3 and TRBJ2-1; D call uncertain. CDR3 length: 16 amino acids. The germline V gene encodes CDR1 LGHNA and CDR2 YSLEER. V gave up 1 base and J gave up 8 bases, with 18 bases separating them. CDR3 sequence (DNA): TGCGCCAGCAGCCAAGGGGTCGGAGACTCCCTCGATGAGCAGTTCTTC. It encodes CASSQGVGDSLDEQFF.

V and J are TRBV30 and TRBJ2-3; the match to TRBD2 covers 14 bases. Trimming at V came to 4 bases and at J to 4 bases, leaving 4 bases not matched to a gene. The length of the CDR3 is 15 residues. CDR1 is GTSNPN and CDR2 is SVGIG in the germline V gene (reference sequence). The CDR3: CAWTRLAGGADTQYF. CDR3 DNA: TGTGCCTGGACGAGACTAGCGGGGGGGGCAGATACGCAGTATTTT.

CDR3 coding DNA: TGCGCCAGCAGCCCGGTCGGGGTCACCTACGAGCAGTACTTC. Protein product: CASSPVGVTYEQYF. The chain links TRBV5-1 to TRBJ2-7; D is possibly TRBD2 (5 bases). CDR1 and CDR2 (germline): SGHRS, YFSETQ. V was shortened by 4 bases and J by 2 bases, with 13 bases between the two germline ends. The CDR3 loop spans 14 amino acids.

V is TRBV15 and J is TRBJ1-1, with TRBD1 matching over 8 bases. Trimming at V came to 7 bases and at J to 5 bases, leaving 9 bases not matched to a gene. The CDR3 runs 14 residues. Germline CDR1 LNHNV, CDR2 YYDKDF (reference sequence). CDR3 amino acids: CATTDGQGATEAFF. Here the CDR3 DNA reads TGTGCCACCACAGACGGGCAGGGGGCGACTGAAGCTTTCTTT.

This chain joins TRBV28 and TRBJ1-3, with D tentatively TRBD1 (5 bases). V was clipped by 5 bases and J by 1 base, with 15 bases between them. CDR3 length: 16 amino acids. Germline CDR1 reads MDHEN; CDR2 reads SYDVKM. In DNA form, the CDR3 reads TGTGCCAGCAGTCTCCCAAATGAGGGGTCTGGAAACACCATATATTTT. Protein product: CASSLPNEGSGNTIYF.